Following are 7 T cell receptor beta chains from one sample sequenced in a study of cytomegalovirus exposure and HLA in healthy donors. PCR involved 60 Vbeta and 13 Jbeta primers. Profiling relied on immunoSEQ multiplex PCR, and the TCRdb table lists in-frame clones only, not all of them. The data show about 79,000 clones, with 74% seen just once and over 7.5% held by the top ten. Sequences were obtained from PBMCs. The origin of the receptors is a man aged 35 to 55 in good health and CMV-seropositive.

The rearrangement joins TRBV19 to TRBJ2-1; 7 positions agree with TRBD2. This CDR3 is built from 17 residues. The J segment lost 0 bases and the V segment lost 5 bases, leaving 10 bases of the junction unmatched. CDR1 LNHDA and CDR2 SQIVND come from the germline V gene (reference sequence). The CDR3 nucleotides read TGTGCCAGTAGTCCTTCGGGGCGGGAGAGCTCCTACAATGAGCAGTTCTTC. As protein: CASSPSGRESSYNEQFF.

This clone was detected only once. The chain is built from TRBV5-4 and TRBJ2-1, with D perhaps TRBD2 (6 bases). Trimming stripped 0 bases from V and 6 bases from J, with 10 bases between. Germline V gene lookup returns CDR1 SGHNT and CDR2 YYREEE (reference sequence). This CDR3 has 14 amino acids. CDR3 region: CASSLGAGSNEQFF. The CDR3 DNA follows: TGTGCCAGCAGCTTGGGGGCGGGGTCCAATGAGCAGTTCTTC. The entire variable domain, with the rest obtained from reference TRBV5-4 and TRBJ2-1, is as follows: ETGVTQSPTHLIKTRGQQVTLRCSSQSGHNTVSWYQQALGQGPQFIFQYYREEENGRGNFPPRFSGLQFPNYSSELNVNALELDDSALYLCASSLGAGSNEQFFGPGTRLTVL.

The chain is built from TRBV5-5 and TRBJ1-5, with D uncertain. The CDR3 is 13 residues long. Germline loops: CDR1 SGHKS, CDR2 YYEKEE (reference sequence). Between the trimmed V and J ends, which lost 4 bases and 4 bases, there was a span of 9 bases. The CDR3 reads CASSPIPNQPQHF. CDR3 nucleotide sequence: TGTGCCAGCAGCCCAATTCCAAATCAGCCCCAGCATTTT.

The rearrangement joins TRBV18 to TRBJ1-3, with D possibly TRBD1 on 6 matching bases. The CDR3 sequence is 14 residues long. CDR1 is KGHSH, CDR2 LQKENI, per germline. Trimming took 6 bases from V and 4 from J, leaving 13 bases between them. The chain's CDR3 is CASSPGTTGNTIYF. The CDR3 nucleotides are TGTGCCAGCTCTCCCGGGACAACCGGAAACACCATATATTTT. Based on the CDR3 plus reference TRBV18 and TRBJ1-3, the full variable domain is NAGVMQNPRHLVRRRGQEARLRCSPMKGHSHVYWYRQLPEEGLKFMVYLQKENIIDESGMPKERFSAEFPKEGPSILRIQQVVRGDSAAYFCASSPGTTGNTIYFGEGSWLTVV.

This chain joins TRBV19 and TRBJ1-5; TRBD1 agrees at 10 bases. Germline CDR1 is LNHDA and CDR2 is SQIVND (reference sequence). The CDR3 covers 15 residues. The CDR3 bases are TGTGCGACAGGGGGCGAGAGGTTTGGCAATCAGCCCCAGCATTTT. This translates into CATGGERFGNQPQHF.

This clone has more than one count but fewer than ten. The genes are TRBV2 and TRBJ2-1, with a tentative D call TRBD1 (6 bases). Trimming removed 10 bases at V and 6 bases at J, with 16 bases between. This CDR3 is 13 amino acids long. Germline V lookup: CDR1 SNHLY, CDR2 FYNNEI. CDR3 sequence (DNA): TGTGCCACTCGGACAGACGCCAGCAATGAGCAGTTCTTC. Its translation: CATRTDASNEQFF.

The rearrangement links TRBV6-6 to TRBJ1-1; 8 bases map to TRBD1. V gave up 5 bases and J gave up 0 bases; unmatched junction bases: 8. Germline assignment: CDR1 MNHNY and CDR2 SVGAGI (reference sequence). The CDR3 runs 16 residues. This CDR3 is CASSQDRDWMNTEAFF. CDR3 DNA: TGTGCCAGCAGTCAGGACAGGGATTGGATGAACACTGAAGCTTTCTTT.